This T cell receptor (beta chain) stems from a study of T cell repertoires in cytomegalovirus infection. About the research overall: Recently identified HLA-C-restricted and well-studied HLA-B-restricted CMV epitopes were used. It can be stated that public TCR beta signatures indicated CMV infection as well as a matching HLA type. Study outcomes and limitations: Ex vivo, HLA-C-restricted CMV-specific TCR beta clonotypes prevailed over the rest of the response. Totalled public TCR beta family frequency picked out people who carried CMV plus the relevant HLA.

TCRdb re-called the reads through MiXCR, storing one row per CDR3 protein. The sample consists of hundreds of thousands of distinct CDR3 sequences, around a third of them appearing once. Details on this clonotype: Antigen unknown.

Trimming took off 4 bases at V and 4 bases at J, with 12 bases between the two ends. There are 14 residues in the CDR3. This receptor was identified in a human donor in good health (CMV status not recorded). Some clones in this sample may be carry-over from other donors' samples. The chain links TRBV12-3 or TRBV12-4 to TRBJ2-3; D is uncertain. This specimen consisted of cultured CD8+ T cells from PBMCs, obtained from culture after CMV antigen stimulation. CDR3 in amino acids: CASSSPGRADTQYF. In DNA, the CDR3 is TGTGCCAGCAGTTCCCCGGGTAGGGCAGATACGCAGTATTTT.